The 18 T cell receptor beta chains listed next were all sequenced from one sample in a study of blood T cell repertoires in COVID-19. The table came from immunoSEQ multiplex PCR; TCRdb's copy has only in-frame clones and leaves some out. In the table there are a few hundred thousand clones, 89% of which are singletons. Sequenced: peripheral blood. These receptor sequences come from a woman in her twenties or thirties with COVID-19, enrolled during active disease.

The rearrangement uses TRBV25-1 and TRBJ2-7; D call uncertain. The CDR3 sequence is 14 residues long. V was clipped by 2 bases and J by 0 bases, with 8 bases between them. Germline V gene data show CDR1 as MGHDK and CDR2 as SYGVNS. CDR3 sequence: CASSEARSSYEQYV. The CDR3 DNA reads as TGTGCCAGCAGTGAAGCCAGGTCCTCCTACGAGCAGTACGTC.

The chain has TRBV20-1 and TRBJ2-5, with 8 bases matching TRBD1. The CDR3 extends over 11 amino acids. CDR1 DFQATT and CDR2 SNEGSKA come from the germline V gene (reference sequence). V shed 5 bases, J shed 6 bases, and the junction held 2 bases outside the gene matches. DNA of the CDR3: TGCAGTGCTTGGACAGGGAAGACCCAGTACTTC. Translated: CSAWTGKTQYF.

The chain is built from TRBV19 and TRBJ1-5; possibly TRBD1 for D (6 bases). Germline V gives CDR1 LNHDA, CDR2 SQIVND (reference sequence). The length of the CDR3 is 18 residues. V was shortened by 8 bases and J by 2 bases, with 25 bases between the two germline ends. The DNA of the CDR3 is TGTGCCAGTGCTACAGGGTTTTGGGAGTCTACGGGCAATCAGCCCCAGCATTTT. Translated, it gives CASATGFWESTGNQPQHF.

The chain is built from TRBV19 and TRBJ1-5; no firm D call. V was clipped by 0 bases and J by 4 bases, with 16 bases between them. The CDR3 covers 17 residues. CDR1 and CDR2 (germline): LNHDA, SQIVND (reference sequence). The CDR3 sequence: CASSIDLSGDGNQPQHF. CDR3 DNA sequence: TGTGCCAGTAGTATAGATTTATCCGGGGATGGGAATCAGCCCCAGCATTTT.

The chain carries TRBV5-1 and TRBJ1-2; no definite D call. V was shortened by 4 bases and J by 6 bases, with 16 bases between the two germline ends. The CDR3 has 14 residues. Germline V gene data show CDR1 as SGHRS and CDR2 as YFSETQ. The CDR3 spells CASSRSATMNGYTF. The CDR3 DNA reads TGCGCCAGCAGCAGGAGCGCAACTATGAATGGCTACACCTTC.

The rearrangement uses TRBV2 and TRBJ1-6; 7 bases line up with TRBD1. Germline CDR1 and CDR2: SNHLY and FYNNEI. CDR3 size: 17 residues. The J segment lost 4 bases and the V segment lost 3 bases, leaving 9 bases of the junction unmatched. Written as DNA, the CDR3 is TGTGCCAGCAGTGATGGGATTGGGGACAGTTATAATTCACCCCTCCACTTT. Its translation: CASSDGIGDSYNSPLHF.

V and J are TRBV7-2 and TRBJ1-5; D may be TRBD1 (5 bases). The CDR3 is 13 amino acids. V was shortened by 4 bases and J by 5 bases, with 9 bases between the two germline ends. Germline values: CDR1 SGHTA, CDR2 FQGNSA. In nucleotides, the CDR3 is TGTGCCAGCAGCTCAAAACAGGATCAGCCCCAGCATTTT. Protein sequence: CASSSKQDQPQHF.

This clone has a single count. The chain's CDR3 is CASSPAGVGTGELFF. For the CDR3, the DNA is TGTGCCAGTAGTCCAGCGGGCGTAGGCACCGGGGAGCTGTTTTTT. J is TRBJ2-2 and V is TRBV19; maybe TRBD2 (6 bases). This CDR3 has 15 residues. Trimming cost V 5 bases and J 4 bases, with 14 bases left between them. CDR1 is LNHDA and CDR2 is SQIVND in the germline V gene (reference sequence). Full variable domain (remainder filled in from reference TRBV19 and TRBJ2-2): DGGITQSPKYLFRKEGQNVTLSCEQNLNHDAMYWYRQDPGQGLRLIYYSQIVNDFQKGDIAEGYSVSREKKESFPLTVTSAQKNPTAFYLCASSPAGVGTGELFFGEGSRLTVL.

The rearrangement uses TRBV2 and TRBJ2-2; 8 bases map to TRBD2. V shed 5 bases, J shed 5 bases, and the junction held 13 bases outside the gene matches. The CDR3 runs to 17 residues. CDR1 is SNHLY and CDR2 is FYNNEI in the germline V gene. CDR3 amino acids: CASSRRSSGVKTGELFF. DNA for the CDR3: TGTGCCAGCAGTCGAAGGAGTAGCGGGGTGAAGACCGGGGAGCTGTTTTTT.

The chain links TRBV10-3 to TRBJ1-2, with 7 nucleotides matching TRBD1. This CDR3 comprises 14 residues. The V gene's germline CDR1 is ENHRY and CDR2 SYGVKD. J gave up 3 bases and V 6 bases, and 7 bases lay outside the gene matches. The DNA of the CDR3 is TGTGCCATCAGATTACAGGGGTCTGACTATGGCTACACCTTC. Amino acids: CAIRLQGSDYGYTF.

The rearrangement joins TRBV6-1 to TRBJ1-1; no clear D. V was trimmed by 1 base and J by 0 bases, leaving 9 bases between them. The CDR3 is 15 residues long. Germline loops: CDR1 MNHNS, CDR2 SASEGT. CDR3: CASSEGAAMNTEAFF. CDR3 nucleotides: TGTGCCAGCAGTGAAGGGGCAGCTATGAACACTGAAGCTTTCTTT.

The chain employs TRBV11-2 and TRBJ1-2; no clear D. The CDR3 totals 12 residues. V was pared by 5 bases and J by 6 bases, with 10 bases between. Germline CDR1 and CDR2: SGHAT and FQNNGV. CDR3 residues: CASSISVDGYTF. As DNA, the CDR3 is TGTGCCAGCAGCATTTCAGTGGATGGCTACACCTTC.

This sequence joins TRBV6-6 and TRBJ1-1; D not certain. V shed 3 bases and J shed 0 bases, with 14 bases lying between them. This CDR3 comprises 16 residues. CDR1 is MNHNY, CDR2 SVGAGI, per germline (reference sequence). Here the CDR3 reads CASSYARELMNTEAFF. The CDR3 DNA follows: TGTGCCAGCAGTTATGCGAGGGAACTCATGAACACTGAAGCTTTCTTT.

This clone was counted a few times. The chain has TRBV11-3 and TRBJ1-2; TRBD1 aligns across 7 bases. The germline gives CDR1 SGHNT, CDR2 YENEEA. Unmatched junction bases numbered 10, after V lost 1 base and J lost 14 bases. The CDR3 is made up of 13 amino acids. The CDR3 spells CASSLGGTVEETF. In nucleotides, the CDR3 is TGTGCCAGCAGCTTAGGGGGGACAGTGGAAGAGACCTTC.

The V gene is TRBV11-3, the J gene TRBJ2-1; 10 bases agree with TRBD1. CDR3 length: 16 amino acids. The V and J ends lost 0 bases and 5 bases, in that order; junction bases with no gene match: 4. CDR1 and CDR2 (germline): SGHNT, YENEEA. CDR3 residues: CASSLDRDRGDNEQFF. Written as DNA, the CDR3 is TGTGCCAGCAGCTTAGACCGGGACAGGGGAGACAATGAGCAGTTCTTC.

This clone was seen a few times. The chain links TRBV5-1 to TRBJ1-2; TRBD1 aligns across 11 bases. Per germline, CDR1 SGHRS and CDR2 YFSETQ. This CDR3 region has 18 residues. The trim removed 5 bases at V and 3 bases at J, leaving 15 bases unmatched. CDR3 sequence reads: CASSFSGTGGVEDYGYTF. The DNA of the CDR3 is TGCGCCAGCAGTTTCTCCGGGACAGGGGGAGTTGAGGACTATGGCTACACCTTC. Filled out from reference TRBV5-1 and TRBJ1-2, the complete variable domain reads KAGVTQTPRYLIKTRGQQVTLSCSPISGHRSVSWYQQTPGQGLQFLFEYFSETQRNKGNFPGRFSGRQFSNSRSEMNVSTLELGDSALYLCASSFSGTGGVEDYGYTFGSGTRLTVV.

The chain uses TRBV28 and TRBJ1-4, with a possible D match to TRBD1 (5 bases). V was pared by 6 bases and J by 4 bases, with 27 bases between. The CDR3 spans 19 residues. The germline gives CDR1 MDHEN, CDR2 SYDVKM. CDR3 loop: CASSTGRLAGMGLNEKLFF. CDR3 nucleotide sequence: TGTGCCAGCAGCACCGGCAGGTTGGCAGGGATGGGGCTTAATGAAAAACTGTTTTTT.

This clone came up a few times. The V gene is TRBV12-3 or TRBV12-4, the J gene TRBJ2-1, with 10 bases matching TRBD2. With 6 bases clipped from V and 9 bases from J, the junction kept 5 bases outside the gene matches. CDR3 length: 13 amino acids. The CDR3: CASSSGGASEQFF. In DNA, the CDR3 is TGTGCCAGCAGCAGCGGGGGGGCCAGTGAGCAGTTCTTC.